A selection of T cell receptor beta chains follows, all from one sample in a study of shared clonotypes between healthy human individuals. Assay: immunoSEQ multiplex PCR; the TCRdb copy retains only in-frame clones and omits some. This sample has 2 million to 2.5 million clones, with approximately 95% found just once. Sequencing input: naive CD4+ T cells sorted from blood. These receptors all come from a man between 18 and 29 years old in good health. Both conserved end residues are part of each CDR3. A D gene is named only where the DNA matches it firmly. Expanded clones get a size class; other rows say once, few or many, or leave the size out.

v_call: TRBV7-2; d_call: -; j_call: TRBJ2-7; clone_size: -; cdr3_nt: TGTGCCAGCAGCGTAGGGGCGGGACCCTCCTACGAGCAGTACTTC; cdr3_aa: CASSVGAGPSYEQYF
v_call: TRBV4-1; d_call: TRBD2; j_call: TRBJ2-5; clone_size: -; cdr3_nt: TGCGCCAGCAGCCAAGCCGGGAGGGAGACCCAGTACTTC; cdr3_aa: CASSQAGRETQYF
v_call: TRBV4-1; d_call: -; j_call: TRBJ1-2; clone_size: -; cdr3_nt: TGCGCCAGCAGCCCCGGCGCAGGGTGGCGCTACACCTTC; cdr3_aa: CASSPGAGWRYTF
v_call: TRBV7-9; d_call: -; j_call: TRBJ2-7; clone_size: -; cdr3_nt: TGTGCCAGCAGCTTACAAACAGACACCTACGAGCAGTACTTC; cdr3_aa: CASSLQTDTYEQYF
v_call: TRBV7-2; d_call: TRBD1; j_call: TRBJ1-4; clone_size: -; cdr3_nt: TGTGCCAGCAGCTCCAGGGTCAGGGGGGCAACTAATGAAAAACTGTTTTTT; cdr3_aa: CASSSRVRGATNEKLFF
v_call: TRBV5-1; d_call: -; j_call: TRBJ2-2; clone_size: -; cdr3_nt: TGCGCCAGCAGCTTGGAGGCCCGCGGCACCGGGGAGCTGTTTTTT; cdr3_aa: CASSLEARGTGELFF
v_call: TRBV6-1; d_call: TRBD1; j_call: TRBJ1-5; clone_size: -; cdr3_nt: TGTGCCAGCAGTGAAATTCGGGGGACAGGGAATCAGCCCCAGCATTTT; cdr3_aa: CASSEIRGTGNQPQHF
v_call: TRBV6-5; d_call: -; j_call: TRBJ2-7; clone_size: -; cdr3_nt: TGTGCCAGCAGTTACTCGCAGGGGGAGCAGTACTTC; cdr3_aa: CASSYSQGEQYF
v_call: TRBV29-1; d_call: -; j_call: TRBJ2-6; clone_size: once; cdr3_nt: TGCAGCGTCGAGGGGTCCGGGGCCAACGTCCTGACTTTC; cdr3_aa: CSVEGSGANVLTF
v_call: TRBV11-2; d_call: TRBD2; j_call: TRBJ2-7; clone_size: -; cdr3_nt: TGTGCCAGCAGCTCAGCGGGAGTTCATCTCGAGCAGTACTTC; cdr3_aa: CASSSAGVHLEQYF
v_call: TRBV28; d_call: -; j_call: TRBJ1-6; clone_size: -; cdr3_nt: TGTGCCAGCAGTTTGGAAGTCCGGCATTCACCCCTCCACTTT; cdr3_aa: CASSLEVRHSPLHF
v_call: TRBV7-6; d_call: TRBD1; j_call: TRBJ1-5; clone_size: once; cdr3_nt: TGTGCCAGCAGCTTAGGAGGGACAGGGCTGGGACAGCCCCAGCATTTT; cdr3_aa: CASSLGGTGLGQPQHF
v_call: TRBV5-1; d_call: -; j_call: TRBJ1-3; clone_size: -; cdr3_nt: TGCGCCAGCAGCTCAAACAGGGCTGGAAACACCATATATTTT; cdr3_aa: CASSSNRAGNTIYF
v_call: TRBV5-8; d_call: TRBD1; j_call: TRBJ2-2; clone_size: -; cdr3_nt: TGTGCCAGCAGCTTTTGGACAGGGAAGAATCTTAACACCGGGGAGCTGTTTTTT; cdr3_aa: CASSFWTGKNLNTGELFF
v_call: TRBV6-4; d_call: -; j_call: TRBJ1-6; clone_size: -; cdr3_nt: TGTGCCAGCAGTGACAGTGGGGGCTATAATTCACCCCTCCACTTT; cdr3_aa: CASSDSGGYNSPLHF
v_call: TRBV7-9; d_call: TRBD2; j_call: TRBJ2-5; clone_size: once; cdr3_nt: TGTGCCAGCAGCTTGGCTCGAATGGCGGGGGACCAGTACTTC; cdr3_aa: CASSLARMAGDQYF
v_call: TRBV11-3; d_call: -; j_call: TRBJ2-1; clone_size: -; cdr3_nt: TGTGCCAGCAGCTCGACGGGGCCCTACAATGAGCAGTTCTTC; cdr3_aa: CASSSTGPYNEQFF
v_call: TRBV10-2; d_call: -; j_call: TRBJ1-5; clone_size: -; cdr3_nt: TGCGCCAGCAGTTTCACCGGGACGGGAGTAGGGAGCAATCAGCCCCAGCATTTT; cdr3_aa: CASSFTGTGVGSNQPQHF
v_call: TRBV5-6; d_call: TRBD1; j_call: TRBJ1-2; clone_size: -; cdr3_nt: TGTGCCAGCAGCTCCCCGACCTCCGGCAGGGGGGGACTAAGGGGCTACACCTTC; cdr3_aa: CASSSPTSGRGGLRGYTF
v_call: TRBV6-1; d_call: -; j_call: TRBJ1-5; clone_size: -; cdr3_nt: TGTGCCAGCAGTGAAGGGGGGGCTAGCAATCAGCCCCAGCATTTT; cdr3_aa: CASSEGGASNQPQHF
v_call: TRBV7-6; d_call: -; j_call: TRBJ1-6; clone_size: -; cdr3_nt: TGTGCCAGCAGCCCCCAGGATCCGGGGAATTCACCCCTCCACTTT; cdr3_aa: CASSPQDPGNSPLHF
v_call: TRBV9; d_call: -; j_call: TRBJ2-5; clone_size: -; cdr3_nt: TGTGCCAGCGGTGGACTGCAACAAGAGACCCAGTACTTC; cdr3_aa: CASGGLQQETQYF
v_call: TRBV5-4; d_call: -; j_call: TRBJ2-3; clone_size: -; cdr3_nt: TGTGCCAGCAGGGATTCATCTAGCACAGATACGCAGTATTTT; cdr3_aa: CASRDSSSTDTQYF
v_call: TRBV5-1; d_call: TRBD2; j_call: TRBJ2-7; clone_size: -; cdr3_nt: TGCGCCAGCAGCTTGGTGGCTAGCGGATCCTACGAGCAGTACTTC; cdr3_aa: CASSLVASGSYEQYF
v_call: TRBV10-3; d_call: -; j_call: TRBJ1-5; clone_size: -; cdr3_nt: TGTGCCATCAGTCCGGATTCTAGCAATCAGCCCCAGCATTTT; cdr3_aa: CAISPDSSNQPQHF
v_call: TRBV5-5; d_call: -; j_call: TRBJ1-1; clone_size: -; cdr3_nt: TGTGCCAGCAGCCGTTTGACGGCGGCTGAAGCTTTCTTT; cdr3_aa: CASSRLTAAEAFF
v_call: TRBV4-2; d_call: -; j_call: TRBJ1-4; clone_size: -; cdr3_nt: TGTGCCAGCAGCCAGGCTAAACAGCAACAGCCTAATGAAAAACTGTTTTTT; cdr3_aa: CASSQAKQQQPNEKLFF
v_call: TRBV7-9; d_call: -; j_call: TRBJ2-7; clone_size: -; cdr3_nt: TGTGCCAGCACCCTATCGCAAGGTATGAACGAGCAGTACTTC; cdr3_aa: CASTLSQGMNEQYF